This T cell receptor (beta chain) was profiled in a study of OX40 agonist ivuxolimab in advanced cancers. Germline V gene data show CDR1 as MDHEN and CDR2 as SYDVKM. The V and J ends lost 4 bases and 0 bases respectively, with 3 bases between them. This CDR3 spans 12 amino acids. This table comes from immunoSEQ multiplex PCR, and its TCRdb copy is limited to in-frame clones, with some not included. The sample contains more than 45,000 clones, around 82% of which appear only once. Systemic immunosuppression or a history of autoimmune disease excluded patients. This sequence was found in an adult with an advanced solid tumor such as melanoma, head and neck, liver or kidney cancer. Here the sequenced sample was CD4+ or CD8+ T cells sorted from blood, taken in a trial of the OX40 agonist ivuxolimab. The gene calls are TRBV28 and TRBJ1-2; D remains ambiguous. CDR3 loop: CASSYANYGYTF. The CDR3 DNA follows: TGTGCCAGCAGTTATGCTAACTATGGCTACACCTTC.